This T cell receptor beta chain is drawn from a study of blood T cell repertoires in COVID-19. Study overall: There were acute and convalescent COVID-19 samples, and they came from the United States, Italy and Spain.

The table came from immunoSEQ multiplex PCR; TCRdb's copy has only in-frame clones and leaves some out. The data hold around 56,000 clones, with about 90% observed a single time. The table lists this clone with a few counts. The TCR comes from a human donor in a cohort sampled during active COVID-19. The sequencing sample was made of peripheral blood.

CDR3 in amino acids: CASSEEMFPVTDTQYF. The CDR3 nucleotides read TGTGCCAGCAGTGAAGAAATGTTCCCGGTCACAGATACGCAGTATTTT. This chain connects TRBV6-1 to TRBJ2-3; D gene uncertain. The CDR3 has 16 residues. CDR1 is MNHNS and CDR2 is SASEGT in the germline V gene. V shed 1 base and J shed 2 bases, with 13 bases lying between them.